This TCR beta chain is drawn from a study of CD8+CD57+ T cells in acquired aplastic anemia (dated by TCRdb to the late 2010s). As for the study more broadly: DNA extracted from sorted CD4+ and CD8+ cells had a mean of about 3.2 ug, with a range of roughly 0.2 to 27.4 ug. Mean read counts for healthy donor samples were 8.5 million to 10.8 million for CD4+ cells and about 12 million for CD8+ cells. Study-wide conclusions, independent of this receptor: Patients and healthy controls showed no significant difference in CD8+ Simpson's diversity (P=0.060). Roughly 30 CD8+ CDR3 sequences were found to be shared between patients and controls, but these sequences appeared to be highly expressed in patients and within the immunodominant clones of the patients.

TCR beta VDJ combination and CDR3 sequence profiling used genomic DNA as the template. An Illumina HiSeq 2000 was used for TCR repertoire sequencing. The authors' pipeline ran thus. TRBV/TRBJ rearrangement plots, CDR3 size and DJ length profiles, and Simpson's diversity index were used to evaluate the repertoires. The most abundant DNA sequence in the deep sequencing data was taken as the immunodominant clone. CDR3 amino acid sequences were screened for sharing across subjects and were compared with published repertoires and the VDJdb database. The public reads were reanalyzed by TCRdb: fastp trimming at Q25, MiXCR alignment, in-frame beta chains only. For every CDR3 protein sequence, its rows merge into one entry that carries the most common genes and DNA. The V and J calls were not made by the authors but by TCRdb's processing. Here the sample has 400,000 to 450,000 distinct CDR3 sequences; around 72% occur a single time. The top ten hold 3% to 5% of the sample.

Concerning this clonotype: Its antigen specificity is not known. Per-base quality was not reported, and no clone a single base away is much larger than it.

The study deep-sequenced TCR repertoires of sorted CD4+ and CD8+ blood T cells from severe aplastic anemia patients and healthy subjects. Ficoll-Paque density gradient centrifugation was used to isolate peripheral blood mononuclear cells. Before DNA was extracted, CD4+ and CD8+ T cells were sorted using either FACS or magnetic beads. The CDR3 holds 18 amino acids from the cysteine to the phenylalanine. The CDR3 DNA has 54 bases and is translated from base 1. For this chain, trimming is 2 bases at the V end and 1 base at the J end, and the number of junction bases without a gene match is 8. What was sequenced was sorted CD4+, CD8+, or CD8+CD57+ T cells (not recorded which) from PBMCs. The rearranged segments are TRBV12-3 or TRBV12-4 and TRBJ2-5; 12 nucleotides in the junction match TRBD2. The origin of this receptor is a human donor in good health, serving as a control. The DNA reads TGTGCCAGCAGTTTATTGGCCCTAGCGGGAGGGCTCCAAGAGACCCAGTACTTC. This sequence encodes CASSLLALAGGLQETQYF.